Detailed here is one TCR beta chain. Its antigen is not identified. CDR3 length equals 15 residues. With 3 bases removed from V and 1 base from J, the gap between germline ends came to 10 bases. Germline values: CDR1 MGHRA, CDR2 YSYEKL. The time point is: week 47, end of study. Topical imiquimod was applied with each vaccine dose, which held 300 ug of mutant IDH1 20-mer peptide. Clones were sequenced by immunoSEQ multiplex PCR, and TCRdb holds only the in-frame ones, with some missing. Of more than 30,000 clones in the sample, about 80% were seen once. The sample belongs to a study of a mutant IDH1 vaccine in newly diagnosed glioma.

The receptor's source is a young man with glioma. The chain combines TRBV4-1 with TRBJ1-5, with D perhaps TRBD1 (5 bases). This specimen consisted of PBMCs, obtained from a glioma patient whose treatment included an IDH1 peptide vaccine. The CDR3 loop is CASSQGDRSNQPQHF. For the CDR3, the DNA is TGCGCCAGCAGCCAGGGTGACAGAAGCAATCAGCCCCAGCATTTT.